This paragraph covers one T cell receptor (beta chain) sequence. Its antigen is unidentified. The data were taken from a study of T cell responses to AZD1222 COVID-19 vaccine. Produced via immunoSEQ multiplex PCR; TCRdb's table is partial and in-frame only. The sample yields 90,000 to 110,000 clones, about nine tenths seen once. Study-level points and caveats: CD4 TCRs linked to vaccination spanned spike, dominating at 160-218 and 743-854.

Germline CDR1 and CDR2: ENHRY and SYGVKD. The CDR3 spans 13 residues. V was trimmed by 6 bases and J by 2 bases, leaving 8 bases between them. This receptor was identified in an adult in good health. The sample here was peripheral blood, taken on day 0 of AZD1222 vaccination. The chain has TRBV10-3 and TRBJ1-5; no reliable D call. The CDR3 loop reads CAISSAGNQPQHF. In DNA, the CDR3 is TGTGCCATCAGCTCGGCGGGCAATCAGCCCCAGCATTTT.